The 31 T cell receptor beta chains reported below all come from one sample, sequenced in a study of blood T cell repertoires in COVID-19. Some clones are missing from TCRdb's copy, which holds only in-frame ones; the method was immunoSEQ multiplex PCR. The data contain about 170,000 clones, approximately 84% of them singletons. The sample consisted of peripheral blood. These receptors were collected from a woman at least 80 years old with COVID-19, enrolled during active disease.

This clone appeared a few times. The chain couples TRBV18 to TRBJ2-7; D may be TRBD2 (5 bases). V was pared by 4 bases and J by 1 base, with 14 bases between. Germline CDR1 reads KGHSH; CDR2 reads LQKENI. This CDR3 spans 15 amino acids. The CDR3 region has the DNA TGTGCCAGCTCACTAAGGAGCGGTTTGTCCTACGAGCAGTACTTC. Translating gives CASSLRSGLSYEQYF.

This clone was recorded only once. The V gene is TRBV27, the J gene TRBJ2-5; weak D call: TRBD2 (5 bases). The CDR3 is 13 amino acids. V was pared by 0 bases and J by 7 bases, with 9 bases between. Germline-derived CDR1 and CDR2 are MNHEY and SMNVEV (reference sequence). Here the CDR3 DNA reads TGTGCCAGCAGTTTATCGAGGGATGGGACCCAGTACTTC. As protein: CASSLSRDGTQYF.

This chain links TRBV5-4 with TRBJ2-7; 8 bases are shared with TRBD2. Germline CDR1 and CDR2: SGHNT and YYREEE (reference sequence). The CDR3 covers 14 residues. J gave up 6 bases and V 4 bases, and 9 bases lay outside the gene matches. The CDR3 protein is CASSPTGTSSEQYF. CDR3 sequence (DNA): TGTGCCAGCAGCCCGACCGGGACTAGTTCCGAGCAGTACTTC.

The chain has TRBV24-1 and TRBJ1-2; perhaps TRBD1 as D (5 bases). The CDR3 extends over 11 amino acids. Germline V CDR1 and CDR2: KGHDR, SFDVKD. Between the trimmed V and J ends, which lost 9 bases and 7 bases, there was a span of 11 bases. The DNA of the CDR3 is TGTGCCACCCAGGGTGATTTTGGCTACACCTTC. Its protein product is CATQGDFGYTF.

The rearrangement joins TRBV5-6 to TRBJ2-1; D might be TRBD2 (5 bases). The germline CDR1 and CDR2 sequences are SGHDT and YYEEEE. V was pared by 1 base and J by 3 bases, with 11 bases between. The CDR3 has 15 amino acids. CDR3 amino acids: CASSLRTRLYNEQFF. CDR3 coding DNA: TGTGCCAGCAGCTTGAGAACTAGGCTCTACAATGAGCAGTTCTTC.

The chain uses TRBV19 and TRBJ1-2; D might be TRBD1 (5 bases). Between the trimmed V and J ends, which lost 5 bases and 6 bases, there was a span of 19 bases. This CDR3 is 15 amino acids long. Germline assignment: CDR1 LNHDA and CDR2 SQIVND (reference sequence). CDR3 residues: CASSYPDRSIHGYTF. The CDR3 coding sequence is TGTGCCAGTAGTTACCCCGACAGATCGATCCATGGCTACACCTTC.

V is TRBV29-1 and J is TRBJ2-7, with 7 nucleotides matching TRBD1. This CDR3 has 11 residues. Germline CDR1 SQVTM, CDR2 ANQGSEA. V lost 7 bases and J lost 4; bases outside the gene matches: 4. The CDR3 DNA reads TGCAGCGGCAGGACAGGTTACGAGCAGTACTTC. Residues: CSGRTGYEQYF.

The chain links TRBV19 to TRBJ2-7; possible D gene TRBD1, 6 bases. Germline assignment: CDR1 LNHDA and CDR2 SQIVND (reference sequence). The CDR3 consists of 13 residues. Trimming took 4 bases from V and 7 from J, leaving 14 bases between them. The DNA of the CDR3 is TGTGCCAGTAGTAGGCCAGGGGCAGGGGAGCAGTACTTC. Protein product: CASSRPGAGEQYF.

This rearrangement joins TRBV2 to TRBJ2-7, with D tentatively TRBD1 (6 bases). The V end lost 3 bases, the J end lost 3 bases, and 9 bases lay between the germline ends. Germline V gene lookup returns CDR1 SNHLY and CDR2 FYNNEI. There are 13 residues in the CDR3. CDR3 loop: CASSEDSHYEQYF. In DNA, the CDR3 is TGTGCCAGCAGTGAGGACAGTCACTACGAGCAGTACTTC.

The chain uses TRBV13 and TRBJ2-3, with 7 bases identical to TRBD1. V gave up 5 bases and J gave up 0 bases; unmatched junction bases: 5. The CDR3 covers 15 residues. Germline V gene data show CDR1 as PRHDT and CDR2 as FYEKMQ (reference sequence). This CDR3 is CASSMATGSTDTQYF. CDR3 bases: TGTGCCAGCAGCATGGCGACAGGGAGCACAGATACGCAGTATTTT.

The chain employs TRBV27 and TRBJ1-5; 7 bases align to TRBD1. V was pared by 6 bases and J by 1 base, with 3 bases of the junction left unmatched. Germline loops: CDR1 MNHEY, CDR2 SMNVEV (reference sequence). This CDR3 spans 14 amino acids. CDR3 protein: CASRLGQSNQPQHF. In DNA, the CDR3 is TGTGCCAGCAGGCTGGGACAGAGCAATCAGCCCCAGCATTTT.

The genes are TRBV30 and TRBJ1-6, with D perhaps matching TRBD1 (5 bases). Looked up from germline, CDR1 is GTSNPN and CDR2 is SVGIG (reference sequence). CDR3 size: 13 residues. Trimming pared 2 bases from V and 7 bases from J, leaving 9 bases between. CDR3 sequence: CAWSPGQNSPLHF. CDR3 bases: TGTGCCTGGAGTCCAGGGCAAAATTCACCCCTCCACTTT.

This clone appeared a few times. The gene calls are TRBV9 and TRBJ1-2; possibly TRBD1 for D (6 bases). The germline V gene has CDR1 SGDLS and CDR2 YYNGEE. Trimming took off 0 bases at V and 1 base at J, with 13 bases between the two ends. CDR3 length equals 16 residues. CDR3 in DNA: TGTGCCAGCAGCGTAGCGGCAGGGGTTGGTAACTATGGCTACACCTTC. Translated, it gives CASSVAAGVGNYGYTF.

The V call is TRBV5-6, the J call TRBJ2-1, with 8 bases matching TRBD1. V gave up 1 base and J gave up 10 bases; unmatched junction bases: 10. The CDR3 loop spans 15 amino acids. CDR1 is SGHDT and CDR2 is YYEEEE in the germline V gene. The CDR3 loop reads CASSLYWQGAIEQFF. The CDR3 nucleotides read TGTGCCAGCAGCTTGTACTGGCAGGGGGCAATCGAGCAGTTCTTC.

This chain links TRBV5-1 with TRBJ1-4, with 10 bases fitting TRBD1. This CDR3 has 16 amino acids. Germline-derived CDR1 and CDR2 are SGHRS and YFSETQ. The V and J ends lost 4 bases and 8 bases, in that order; junction bases with no gene match: 11. Here the CDR3 reads CASSRFGQGDREKLFF. The CDR3 nucleotides are TGCGCCAGCAGCAGATTCGGACAGGGGGATCGGGAAAAACTGTTTTTT.

This chain connects TRBV4-2 to TRBJ1-2; 9 bases are shared with TRBD1. The CDR3 extends over 15 amino acids. Germline values: CDR1 LGHNA, CDR2 YNFKEQ. The V segment lost 5 bases and the J segment 4 bases; nucleotides outside the gene matches: 8. The CDR3 bases are TGTGCCAGCAGCGAACAGGGGGCGCTTAGCTATGGCTACACCTTC. Translating it yields CASSEQGALSYGYTF.

The V call is TRBV24-1, the J call TRBJ1-2; D not certain. V dropped 4 bases and J dropped 8 bases, with 16 bases sitting between them. The V gene's germline CDR1 is KGHDR and CDR2 SFDVKD. This CDR3 spans 14 amino acids. The CDR3 reads CATSERLSSRGYTF. Written as DNA, the CDR3 is TGTGCCACCAGTGAACGCCTAAGCTCCCGGGGCTACACCTTC.

The V call is TRBV10-2, the J call TRBJ2-3; 8 positions agree with TRBD1. This CDR3 has 15 residues. Germline assignment: CDR1 WSHSY and CDR2 SAAADI. V lost 3 bases, J lost 1 base, and 3 bases stayed unmatched. CDR3 region: CASSETDRGTDTQYF. The CDR3 DNA reads as TGCGCCAGCAGTGAAACGGACAGGGGCACAGATACGCAGTATTTT.

V is TRBV7-9 and J is TRBJ1-1; tentatively, D is TRBD1 (5 bases). This CDR3 has 15 residues. Trimming shortened V by 11 bases and J by 4 bases, and 23 bases separated the two germline ends. CDR1 SEHNR and CDR2 FQNEAQ come from the germline V gene (reference sequence). CDR3: CAVRDAAGWITEAFF. CDR3 DNA: TGTGCCGTAAGGGACGCGGCGGGGTGGATCACTGAAGCTTTCTTT.

The chain has TRBV3-1 (or the pseudogene TRBV3-2) and TRBJ2-7; 12 bases agree with TRBD2. The CDR3 is 15 residues long. Germline CDR1 and CDR2: LGHDT and YNNKEL (reference sequence). Trimming cost V 4 bases and J 3 bases; bases outside gene matches: 4. The CDR3 sequence: CASSRLAGGSYEQYF. The CDR3 nucleotides read TGTGCCAGCAGCCGTCTAGCGGGGGGGAGCTACGAGCAGTACTTC.

The CDR3 nucleotides are TGCGCCAGCAGCATGAGCTGGTCAGATACGCAGTATTTT. Translating it yields CASSMSWSDTQYF. The J gene is TRBJ2-3, the V gene TRBV5-1, with unresolved D. The CDR3 length is 13 residues. V was shortened by 4 bases and J by 4 bases, with 10 bases between the two germline ends. Germline CDR1 SGHRS, CDR2 YFSETQ. Full variable domain (outside the CDR3, taken from reference TRBV5-1 and TRBJ2-3): KAGVTQTPRYLIKTRGQQVTLSCSPISGHRSVSWYQQTPGQGLQFLFEYFSETQRNKGNFPGRFSGRQFSNSRSEMNVSTLELGDSALYLCASSMSWSDTQYFGPGTRLTVL.

The genes are TRBV19 and TRBJ2-7; D not resolved. Germline V gives CDR1 LNHDA, CDR2 SQIVND (reference sequence). This CDR3 has 15 residues. V shed 4 bases and J shed 2 bases, with 15 bases lying between them. CDR3 nucleotide sequence: TGTGCCAGTAGTACTAGATCCCAAGAAACCTACGAGCAGTACTTC. It translates to CASSTRSQETYEQYF.

The chain links TRBV4-1 to TRBJ1-4; no reliable D call. CDR1 MGHRA and CDR2 YSYEKL come from the germline V gene. The CDR3 length is 16 residues. Trimming took off 0 bases at V and 0 bases at J, with 8 bases between the two ends. The CDR3 coding sequence is TGCGCCAGCAGCCAAGACGTGGCAGCAACTAATGAAAAACTGTTTTTT. Translating gives CASSQDVAATNEKLFF.

V and J are TRBV14 and TRBJ1-5; D gene ambiguous. From germline, CDR1 is SGHDN and CDR2 FVKESK. This CDR3 region has 15 residues. Trimming pared 1 base from V and 1 base from J, leaving 8 bases between. In DNA, the CDR3 is TGTGCCAGCAGCCAAGTGCGGGAAAGCAATCAGCCCCAGCATTTT. The encoded protein is CASSQVRESNQPQHF.

The chain carries TRBV5-4 and TRBJ2-1; 7 bases agree with TRBD2. This CDR3 is 14 amino acids long. Germline V CDR1 and CDR2: SGHNT, YYREEE (reference sequence). Trimming removed 0 bases from V and 3 bases from J; junction bases left unmatched: 0. The CDR3 sequence is CASSLGTSYNEQFF. The DNA of the CDR3 is TGTGCCAGCAGCTTGGGGACTAGCTACAATGAGCAGTTCTTC. Full variable domain (outside the CDR3, taken from reference TRBV5-4 and TRBJ2-1): ETGVTQSPTHLIKTRGQQVTLRCSSQSGHNTVSWYQQALGQGPQFIFQYYREEENGRGNFPPRFSGLQFPNYSSELNVNALELDDSALYLCASSLGTSYNEQFFGPGTRLTVL.

V is TRBV18 and J is TRBJ1-1; 7 bases are a match to TRBD1. This CDR3 has 16 amino acids. Germline values: CDR1 KGHSH, CDR2 LQKENI. The V and J ends lost 2 bases and 1 base, in that order; junction bases with no gene match: 7. CDR3 sequence: CASSPSDAGGNTEAFF. CDR3 bases: TGTGCCAGCTCACCATCGGATGCAGGGGGGAACACTGAAGCTTTCTTT. Variable domain in full (rest from reference TRBV18 and TRBJ1-1): NAGVMQNPRHLVRRRGQEARLRCSPMKGHSHVYWYRQLPEEGLKFMVYLQKENIIDESGMPKERFSAEFPKEGPSILRIQQVVRGDSAAYFCASSPSDAGGNTEAFFGQGTRLTVV.

The rearrangement joins TRBV6-5 to TRBJ2-4, with TRBD2 matching over 7 bases. The CDR3 spans 12 residues. Per germline, CDR1 MNHEY and CDR2 SVGAGI. V was clipped by 6 bases and J by 15 bases; unmatched bases: 11. The CDR3 is CASRPPWGGRYF. The CDR3 region has the DNA TGTGCCAGCAGGCCGCCGTGGGGCGGGAGGTACTTC.

V is TRBV6-5 and J is TRBJ1-3, with D possibly matching TRBD1 (5 bases). The ends were cut back, 0 bases at V and 7 bases at J, with 10 bases in the middle. This CDR3 has 14 residues. Germline loops: CDR1 MNHEY, CDR2 SVGAGI. The CDR3 is CASSYSRGRNTIYF. The DNA for the CDR3 is TGTGCCAGCAGTTACTCGCGGGGACGGAACACCATATATTTT.

This clone occurred a few times. The chain has TRBV19 and TRBJ1-4; D is ambiguous. V was cut by 3 bases and J by 2 bases, with 13 bases left in between. The length of the CDR3 is 16 residues. Germline V CDR1 and CDR2: LNHDA, SQIVND (reference sequence). CDR3 nucleotide sequence: TGTGCCAGTAGTATCGCTCAGCGGGGTACTAATGAAAAACTGTTTTTT. This gives the protein CASSIAQRGTNEKLFF.

The chain recombines TRBV11-3 with TRBJ2-2; the match to TRBD2 covers 8 bases. The V and J ends lost 6 bases and 6 bases, in that order; junction bases with no gene match: 6. The CDR3 spans 14 residues. Germline V gives CDR1 SGHNT, CDR2 YENEEA. The CDR3 region is CASRRSGSPGELFF. In DNA form, the CDR3 reads TGTGCCAGCAGACGGAGCGGGAGCCCCGGGGAGCTGTTTTTT.

The chain joins TRBV18 to TRBJ2-7, with D perhaps matching TRBD1 (6 bases). The V gene lost 2 bases and the J gene lost 2 bases, with 10 bases spanning the gap. This CDR3 contains 14 residues. Germline CDR1 is KGHSH and CDR2 is LQKENI. For the CDR3, the DNA is TGTGCCAGCTCACCAGGGGACACTCCCTACGAGCAGTACTTC. It translates to CASSPGDTPYEQYF.